This T cell receptor beta chain appears in the sequencing data of a study of molecular identifiers for immune sequencing clone quantification. Study-wide points: Effector cells had over 99% of their molecules in clones above 20 RNA copies, while naive cells had under 1%.

Trimming left V 8 bases short and J 6 bases short, with 10 bases between. This CDR3 contains 11 residues. Germline assignment: CDR1 SNHLY and CDR2 FYNNEI. TCRdb itself ran the PCR reads through MiXCR, one entry per CDR3 protein. The data show around 100,000 distinct CDR3 sequences, approximately 40% seen once. This clonotype showed up just a few times. Its antigen is currently unknown. Specimen: naive CD8+ T cells from blood, with Jurkat cell RNA spiked in. Subset of the sample: FACS-sorted CD8+CD4-CCR7+CD45RA+ naive T cells. The sequence came from a human donor in good health. Some libraries in this study had Jurkat cell RNA spiked in. The chain uses TRBV2 and TRBJ2-5, with D unclear. The CDR3 DNA sequence: TGTGCCAGCGGACCGCAGAAGACCCAGTACTTC. Translated: CASGPQKTQYF.